Listed below are T cell receptor beta chains from one sample, sequenced in a study of blood T cells in healthy people across ages. TCRdb itself ran the 5' RACE reads through MiXCR, one entry per CDR3 protein. The sample has approximately 1.5 million distinct CDR3 sequences, approximately 42% seen once. Specimen: blood. These receptor sequences come from a woman aged 18-29 years in good health. Both conserved end residues are part of each CDR3. A D gene is named only where the DNA matches it firmly. Clone size is given for some rows only: seen once, a few or many times, or a class if the clone is expanded.

j_call v_call d_call clone_size cdr3_aa cdr3_nt
TRBJ2-5 TRBV5-1 - - CASSLDYTGTRGDETQYF TGCGCCAGCAGCTTGGATTACACCGGGACAAGGGGTGACGAGACCCAGTACTTC
TRBJ1-2 TRBV4-1 - - CASSQVQGEFDYGYTF TGCGCCAGCAGCCAAGTCCAGGGCGAATTCGACTATGGCTACACCTTC
TRBJ2-5 TRBV11-1 - - CASSMGVGETQYF TGTGCCAGCAGCATGGGAGTTGGGGAGACCCAGTACTTC
TRBJ2-3 TRBV7-8 - - CASSFEPGQTLNAQYF TGTGCCAGCAGCTTTGAGCCGGGACAAACTTTAAATGCGCAGTATTTT
TRBJ2-1 TRBV11-2 - - CASSLVSGGTNEQFF TGTGCCAGCAGCTTAGTGTCAGGTGGAACAAATGAGCAGTTCTTC
TRBJ2-1 TRBV4-1 TRBD2 - CASSQSTSGIRDEQFF TGCGCCAGCAGCCAGTCGACTAGCGGGATTCGCGATGAGCAGTTCTTC
TRBJ2-1 TRBV3-1 TRBD2 - CASSKAGGPVDEQFF TGTGCCAGCAGCAAAGCGGGAGGGCCGGTGGATGAGCAGTTCTTC
TRBJ2-5 TRBV2 TRBD2 - CASSESGGARWNEQYF TGTGCCAGCAGTGAAAGCGGGGGGGCCCGTTGGAATGAGCAGTACTTC
TRBJ2-1 TRBV19 - - CASSMDSPPRNEQFF TGTGCCAGTAGTATGGACTCACCCCCACGCAATGAGCAGTTCTTC
TRBJ2-5 TRBV12-3/TRBV12-4 - - CASNQRGGYGQYF TGTGCCAGCAATCAACGAGGGGGGTACGGGCAGTACTTC
TRBJ2-7 TRBV10-3 TRBD1 few CAISESGTGVEQYF TGTGCCATCAGTGAGTCAGGGACAGGGGTCGAGCAGTACTTC
TRBJ2-3 TRBV14 - few CASSPVRPDTQYF TGTGCCAGCAGCCCTGTCCGGCCCGATACGCAGTATTTT
TRBJ2-3 TRBV5-5 - - CASRPARVDTQYF TGTGCCAGCAGACCGGCCAGGGTAGATACGCAGTATTTT
TRBJ2-7 TRBV13 - - CTSSFLNRGTYEQYF TGTACCAGCAGCTTCTTAAATCGGGGCACCTACGAGCAGTACTTC
TRBJ2-7 TRBV7-2 - - CASSLKTGEYHEQYF TGTGCCAGCAGCTTGAAAACGGGAGAGTACCACGAGCAGTACTTC